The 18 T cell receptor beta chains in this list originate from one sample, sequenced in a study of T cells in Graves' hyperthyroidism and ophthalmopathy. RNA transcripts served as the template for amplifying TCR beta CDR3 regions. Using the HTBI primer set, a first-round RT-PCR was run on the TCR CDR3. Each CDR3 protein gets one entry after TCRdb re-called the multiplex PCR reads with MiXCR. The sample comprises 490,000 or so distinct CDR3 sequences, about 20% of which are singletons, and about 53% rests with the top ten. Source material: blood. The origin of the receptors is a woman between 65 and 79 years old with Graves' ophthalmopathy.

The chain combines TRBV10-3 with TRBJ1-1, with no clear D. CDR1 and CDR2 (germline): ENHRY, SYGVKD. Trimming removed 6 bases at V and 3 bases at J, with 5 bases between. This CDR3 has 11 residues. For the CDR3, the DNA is TGTGCCATCAGAGGATACACTGAAGCTTTCTTT. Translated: CAIRGYTEAFF.

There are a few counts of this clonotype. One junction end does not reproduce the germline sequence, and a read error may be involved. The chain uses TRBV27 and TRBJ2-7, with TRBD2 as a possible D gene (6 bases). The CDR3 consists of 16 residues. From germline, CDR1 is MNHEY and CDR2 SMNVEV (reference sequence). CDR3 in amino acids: CASSLSGGLEIYGQYF. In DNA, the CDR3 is TGTGCCAGCAGTTTATCGGGGGGACTCGAGATCTACGGGCAGTACTTC.

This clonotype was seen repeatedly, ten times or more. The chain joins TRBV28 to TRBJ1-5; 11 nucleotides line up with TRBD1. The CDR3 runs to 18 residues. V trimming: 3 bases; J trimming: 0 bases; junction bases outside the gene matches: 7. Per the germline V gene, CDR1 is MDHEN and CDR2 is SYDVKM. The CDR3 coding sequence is TGTGCCAGCAGTTTGAGGGACAGGGGGGGATATAGCAATCAGCCCCAGCATTTT. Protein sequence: CASSLRDRGGYSNQPQHF.

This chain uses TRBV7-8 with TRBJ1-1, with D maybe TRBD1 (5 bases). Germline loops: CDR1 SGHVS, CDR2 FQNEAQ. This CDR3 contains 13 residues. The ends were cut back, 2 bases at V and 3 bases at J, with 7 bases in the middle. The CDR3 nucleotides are TGTGCCAGCAGCTTACCAGGGTACACTGAAGCTTTCTTT. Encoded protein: CASSLPGYTEAFF.

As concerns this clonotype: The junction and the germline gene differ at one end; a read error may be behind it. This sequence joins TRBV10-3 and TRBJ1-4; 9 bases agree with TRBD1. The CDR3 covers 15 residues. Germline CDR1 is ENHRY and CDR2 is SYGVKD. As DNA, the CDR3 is TGTGCCATCAGGGAGTCCGGGACAGGGTTTGAAAAACTGTTTTTT. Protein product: CAIRESGTGFEKLFF.

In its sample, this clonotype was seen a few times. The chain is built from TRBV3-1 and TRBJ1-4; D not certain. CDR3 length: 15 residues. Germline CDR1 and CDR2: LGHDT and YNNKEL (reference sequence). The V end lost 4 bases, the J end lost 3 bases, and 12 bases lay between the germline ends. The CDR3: CASSPGPAANEKLFF. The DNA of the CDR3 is TGTGCCAGCAGCCCCGGGCCAGCGGCTAATGAAAAACTGTTTTTT.

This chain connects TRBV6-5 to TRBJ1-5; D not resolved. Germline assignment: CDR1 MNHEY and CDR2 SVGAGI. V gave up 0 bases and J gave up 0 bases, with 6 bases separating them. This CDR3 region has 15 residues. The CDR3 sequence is CASSYSQYSNQPQHF. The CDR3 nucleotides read TGTGCCAGCAGTTACTCACAGTATAGCAATCAGCCCCAGCATTTT.

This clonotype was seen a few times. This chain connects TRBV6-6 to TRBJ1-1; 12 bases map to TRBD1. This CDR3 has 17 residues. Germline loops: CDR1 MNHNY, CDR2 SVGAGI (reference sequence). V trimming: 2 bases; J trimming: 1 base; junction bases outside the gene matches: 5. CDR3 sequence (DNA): TGTGCCAGCAGTTACCCGGGACAGGGGGCGCGGAACACTGAAGCTTTCTTT. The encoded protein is CASSYPGQGARNTEAFF.

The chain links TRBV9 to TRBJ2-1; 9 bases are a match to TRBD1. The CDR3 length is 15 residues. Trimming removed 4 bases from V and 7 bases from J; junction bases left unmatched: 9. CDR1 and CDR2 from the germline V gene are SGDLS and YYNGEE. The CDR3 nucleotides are TGTGCCAGCAGCATTGAAGGGACAGGGAGAAATGAGCAGTTCTTC. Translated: CASSIEGTGRNEQFF.

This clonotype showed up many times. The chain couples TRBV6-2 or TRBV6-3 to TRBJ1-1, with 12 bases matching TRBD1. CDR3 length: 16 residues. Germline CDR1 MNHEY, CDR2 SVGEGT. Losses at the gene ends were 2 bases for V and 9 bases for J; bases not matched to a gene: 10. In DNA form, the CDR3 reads TGTGCCAGCAGTTACCCCCCGGGGACAGGGGGCCCGCAAGCTTTCTTT. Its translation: CASSYPPGTGGPQAFF.

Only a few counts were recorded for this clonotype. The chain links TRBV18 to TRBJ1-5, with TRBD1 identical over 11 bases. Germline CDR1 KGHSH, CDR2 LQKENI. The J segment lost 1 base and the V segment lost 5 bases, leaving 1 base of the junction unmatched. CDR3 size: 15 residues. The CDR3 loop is CASSGQGASNQPQHF. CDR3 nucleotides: TGTGCCAGCTCAGGACAGGGGGCGAGCAATCAGCCCCAGCATTTT.

CDR3 coding DNA: TGTGCCAGCAAACAGCGGAATACGCAGTATTTT. It codes for CASKQRNTQYF. V gene TRBV6-1 combines with J gene TRBJ2-3, with D possibly TRBD2 on 5 matching bases. Germline V gene sequence: CDR1 MNHNS, CDR2 SASEGT. V was trimmed by 7 bases and J by 7 bases, leaving 9 bases between them. The CDR3 runs 11 residues.

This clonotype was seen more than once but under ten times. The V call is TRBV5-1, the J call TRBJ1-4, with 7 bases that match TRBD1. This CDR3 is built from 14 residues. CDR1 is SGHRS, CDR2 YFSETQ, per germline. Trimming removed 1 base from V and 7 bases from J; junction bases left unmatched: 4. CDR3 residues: CASSLRPGGEKLFF. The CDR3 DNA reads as TGCGCCAGCAGCTTGCGCCCAGGGGGTGAAAAACTGTTTTTT.

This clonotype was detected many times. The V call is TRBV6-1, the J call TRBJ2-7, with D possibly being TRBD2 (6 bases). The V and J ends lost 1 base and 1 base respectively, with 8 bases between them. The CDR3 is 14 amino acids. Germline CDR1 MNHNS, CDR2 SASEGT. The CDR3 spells CASSEGGGSYEQYF. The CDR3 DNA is TGTGCCAGCAGTGAAGGTGGAGGGTCCTACGAGCAGTACTTC.

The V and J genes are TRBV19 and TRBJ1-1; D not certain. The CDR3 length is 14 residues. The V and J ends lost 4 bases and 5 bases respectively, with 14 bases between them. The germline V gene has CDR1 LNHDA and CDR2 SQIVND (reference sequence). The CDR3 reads CASSSSGRATEAFF. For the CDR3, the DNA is TGTGCCAGTAGTAGTAGTGGACGAGCTACTGAAGCTTTCTTT.

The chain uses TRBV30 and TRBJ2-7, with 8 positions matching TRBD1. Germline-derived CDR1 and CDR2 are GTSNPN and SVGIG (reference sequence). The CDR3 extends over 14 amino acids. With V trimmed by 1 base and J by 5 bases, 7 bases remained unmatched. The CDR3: CAWSARDRPHEQYF. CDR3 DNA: TGTGCCTGGAGTGCCCGGGACAGGCCCCACGAGCAGTACTTC.

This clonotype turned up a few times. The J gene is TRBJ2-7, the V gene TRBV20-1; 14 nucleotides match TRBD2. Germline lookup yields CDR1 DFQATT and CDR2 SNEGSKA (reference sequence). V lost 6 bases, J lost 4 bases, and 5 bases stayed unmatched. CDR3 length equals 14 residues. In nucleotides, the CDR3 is TGCAGTGCCCAGGGACTAGCGGGAGCATACGAGCAGTACTTC. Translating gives CSAQGLAGAYEQYF.

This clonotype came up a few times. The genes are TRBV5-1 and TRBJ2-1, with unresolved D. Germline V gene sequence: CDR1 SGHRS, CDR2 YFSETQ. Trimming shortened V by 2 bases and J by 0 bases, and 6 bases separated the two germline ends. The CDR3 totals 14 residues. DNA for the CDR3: TGCGCCAGCAGCTTCGGAGACTCCTACAATGAGCAGTTCTTC. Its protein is CASSFGDSYNEQFF.